A single sample gave rise to the 15 T cell receptor beta chains below, sequenced in a study of cytomegalovirus exposure and HLA in healthy donors. Vbeta (60) and Jbeta (13) primers were used in the PCR. The data were produced by immunoSEQ multiplex PCR, yet TCRdb's version contains in-frame clones alone and is incomplete. The sample yields some 140,000 clones, roughly four fifths seen once. The sequenced sample consisted of PBMCs. These receptors originate from a female donor in good health and CMV-seropositive.

This sequence joins TRBV6-1 and TRBJ1-2; D call uncertain. The CDR3 has 13 residues. Germline V gene sequence: CDR1 MNHNS, CDR2 SASEGT. V gave up 4 bases and J gave up 2 bases, with 8 bases separating them. The CDR3 coding sequence is TGTGCCAGCAGTGTATGGAGGAACTATGGCTACACCTTC. Amino acids: CASSVWRNYGYTF.

The V gene is TRBV2, the J gene TRBJ2-1; no reliable D call. The V end was cut by 5 bases, the J end by 6 bases, with 8 bases between. The CDR3 covers 12 residues. Germline lookup yields CDR1 SNHLY and CDR2 FYNNEI. The CDR3 reads CASSRNSNEQFF. The CDR3 DNA follows: TGTGCCAGCAGTAGGAACAGCAATGAGCAGTTCTTC.

This clone has only one observation. The V call is TRBV18, the J call TRBJ2-3, with TRBD2 identical over 15 bases. CDR1 and CDR2 (germline): KGHSH, LQKENI. Trimming cost V 1 base and J 6 bases; bases outside gene matches: 2. This CDR3 is 16 amino acids long. In nucleotides, the CDR3 is TGTGCCAGCTCACCACGAGGACTAGCGGGAGGGGATACGCAGTATTTT. Amino acid sequence: CASSPRGLAGGDTQYF.

The chain employs TRBV28 and TRBJ2-2; D possibly corresponds to TRBD2 (6 bases). V was pared by 5 bases and J by 7 bases, with 17 bases between. This CDR3 comprises 15 residues. The V gene's germline CDR1 is MDHEN and CDR2 SYDVKM. The CDR3 region is CASSHRMRGIGELFF. The CDR3 bases are TGTGCCAGCAGTCACCGGATGCGGGGCATCGGGGAGCTGTTTTTT. Combining the CDR3 with reference TRBV28 and TRBJ2-2 gives the whole variable domain DVKVTQSSRYLVKRTGEKVFLECVQDMDHENMFWYRQDPGLGLRLIYFSYDVKMKEKGDIPEGYSVSREKKERFSLILESASTNQTSMYLCASSHRMRGIGELFFGEGSRLTVL.

V gene TRBV2 combines with J gene TRBJ1-5, with TRBD1 identical over 7 bases. From germline, CDR1 is SNHLY and CDR2 FYNNEI. Trimming removed 9 bases from V and 4 bases from J; junction bases left unmatched: 3. The CDR3 is 12 amino acids. CDR3 residues: CASRQGNQPQHF. The CDR3 nucleotides read TGTGCCAGTAGACAGGGAAATCAGCCCCAGCATTTT.

V and J are TRBV18 and TRBJ2-1; 10 nucleotides match TRBD2. Germline V gives CDR1 KGHSH, CDR2 LQKENI. The CDR3 has 18 residues. The ends lost 3 bases at V and 4 bases at J; junction bases unmatched: 12. CDR3 bases: TGTGCCAGCTCACCCCTCGGAGCGGGGGGGCCGGGGTACAATGAGCAGTTCTTC. It specifies CASSPLGAGGPGYNEQFF.

CDR3 region: CASSPHKRGGPGELFF. CDR3 DNA sequence: TGTGCCAGCTCACCCCACAAGCGGGGGGGCCCCGGGGAGCTGTTTTTT. The chain combines TRBV18 with TRBJ2-2; 10 nucleotides align to TRBD2. Losses at the gene ends were 3 bases for V and 6 bases for J; bases not matched to a gene: 7. Germline V gene data show CDR1 as KGHSH and CDR2 as LQKENI. The CDR3 runs 16 residues.

This chain links TRBV19 with TRBJ2-3; TRBD2 aligns across 13 bases. This CDR3 is 17 amino acids long. V lost 3 bases, J lost 4 bases, and 7 bases stayed unmatched. Germline V gene sequence: CDR1 LNHDA, CDR2 SQIVND (reference sequence). The CDR3 DNA reads as TGTGCCAGTAGTATTAGGACTAGCGGGAGCGGGGCAGATACGCAGTATTTT. It is translated as CASSIRTSGSGADTQYF.

The gene calls are TRBV28 and TRBJ2-7; D is perhaps TRBD2 (5 bases). V shed 3 bases and J shed 5 bases, with 8 bases lying between them. The CDR3 totals 12 residues. Germline lookup yields CDR1 MDHEN and CDR2 SYDVKM. The CDR3 loop is CASSFPGDEQYF. CDR3 bases: TGTGCCAGCAGTTTCCCCGGGGACGAGCAGTACTTC.

This chain uses TRBV19 with TRBJ2-3, with D possibly TRBD1 on 5 matching bases. CDR1 is LNHDA, CDR2 SQIVND, per germline (reference sequence). CDR3 size: 15 residues. Trimming removed 3 bases at V and 0 bases at J, with 10 bases between. The CDR3 coding sequence is TGTGCCAGTAGTATGAAGGACACTAGCACAGATACGCAGTATTTT. Amino acids: CASSMKDTSTDTQYF.

The chain has TRBV6-1 and TRBJ1-2; TRBD1 matches at 7 bases. The germline CDR1 and CDR2 sequences are MNHNS and SASEGT. The ends lost 0 bases at V and 3 bases at J; junction bases unmatched: 13. The CDR3 is 18 amino acids. CDR3 in amino acids: CASSEAEFGTAQYYGYTF. CDR3 sequence (DNA): TGTGCCAGCAGTGAAGCTGAATTTGGGACAGCGCAGTACTATGGCTACACCTTC.

CDR3 protein: CASSLLKLNEKLFF. CDR3 coding DNA: TGTGCCAGCAGTTTGTTGAAGCTTAATGAAAAACTGTTTTTT. This chain connects TRBV28 to TRBJ1-4; D is ambiguous. The CDR3 consists of 14 residues. V was pared by 3 bases and J by 4 bases, with 9 bases between. The germline V gene has CDR1 MDHEN and CDR2 SYDVKM.

The chain recombines TRBV15 with TRBJ2-1; 12 bases agree with TRBD2. Germline V gene data show CDR1 as LNHNV and CDR2 as YYDKDF (reference sequence). This CDR3 comprises 17 residues. V was clipped by 3 bases and J by 7 bases; unmatched bases: 10. The CDR3 loop is CATSSGLAGTSRNEQFF. In DNA form, the CDR3 reads TGTGCCACCAGCAGTGGACTAGCGGGGACCTCTAGGAATGAGCAGTTCTTC.

This chain connects TRBV2 to TRBJ2-1, with D uncertain. This CDR3 region has 13 residues. CDR1 is SNHLY and CDR2 is FYNNEI in the germline V gene. Deletions cut 0 bases from V and 12 bases from J, with 12 bases between. CDR3 DNA sequence: TGTGCCAGCAGTGAAGCGGGCAGTTCAATGCAGTTCTTC. Its protein is CASSEAGSSMQFF.

Only a few counts were recorded for this clone. The chain joins TRBV4-2 to TRBJ2-3; 10 bases agree with TRBD2. Trimming at V came to 3 bases and at J to 2 bases, leaving 2 bases not matched to a gene. CDR3 length: 15 amino acids. Germline CDR1 LGHNA, CDR2 YNFKEQ. CDR3 sequence: CASSHGLADTDTQYF. CDR3 coding DNA: TGTGCCAGCAGCCACGGACTAGCGGACACAGATACGCAGTATTTT.